A selection of T cell receptor beta chains follows, all from one sample in a study of blood T cell repertoires in COVID-19. Measured with immunoSEQ multiplex PCR; TCRdb has only the in-frame clones, and not every one. The data show 350,000 to 450,000 clones, approximately 89% seen once. The sequenced sample was PBMCs or T cells enriched from blood (not recorded which). The receptors were gathered from a woman between 35 and 50 years old who had been exposed to COVID-19. Each CDR3 is given with its conserved first and last residue. A D gene is named only where the DNA matches it firmly. Expanded clones are given a class, and other clones once, few, many or no size at all.

>TRBV25-1|TRBJ1-2|NA|NA
TGTGCCAGCAGTGCGAGTTCAGGGGCCTATGGCTACACCTTC
CASSASSGAYGYTF
>TRBV5-1|TRBJ2-1|NA|TRBD2
TGCGCCAGCAGCCGATTAGCGGGGGGAATACCCCATGAGCAGTTCTTC
CASSRLAGGIPHEQFF
>TRBV30|TRBJ1-1|once|TRBD1
TGTGCCTGGGAACTGGACAGGGGGAACACTGAAGCTTTCTTT
CAWELDRGNTEAFF
>TRBV7-2|TRBJ1-2|NA|NA
TGTGCCAGCAGCACTAAGCGGGCCGGCACCAACTATGGCTACACCTTC
CASSTKRAGTNYGYTF
>TRBV7-2|TRBJ1-1|NA|TRBD1
TGTGCCAGCAGCTTAAAGGGACAGGGTAACACTGAAGCTTTCTTT
CASSLKGQGNTEAFF
>TRBV15|TRBJ1-5|NA|TRBD1
TGTGCCACCAGCAGAGACAGGGGGTTATATCAGCCCCAGCATTTT
CATSRDRGLYQPQHF
>TRBV5-1|TRBJ2-7|NA|NA
TGCGCCAGCACCCTGATGGGGGGAGCAACCTACGAGCAGTACTTC
CASTLMGGATYEQYF
>TRBV6-1|TRBJ2-1|NA|NA
TGTGCCAGCAGTGAGGGGAGACTCAATGAGCAGTTCTTC
CASSEGRLNEQFF
>TRBV6-6|TRBJ1-5|NA|TRBD1
TGTGCCAGCAGCCCCAGGTTCCGGGACAGGGATTTTTATAGCAATCAGCCCCAGCATTTT
CASSPRFRDRDFYSNQPQHF
>TRBV13|TRBJ1-2|NA|NA
TGTGCCAGCAGCTTACGATCGGGGGGCGGCTATGGCTACACCTTC
CASSLRSGGGYGYTF
>TRBV30|TRBJ1-5|NA|NA
TGTGCCTGGAGTGTAGTGGCGGGCCAGCCCCAGCATTTT
CAWSVVAGQPQHF
>TRBV6-5|TRBJ2-7|NA|TRBD2
TGTGCCAGCAGTTTGGGGCTAGCGGGAGCCGGAGGTGAGCAGTACTTC
CASSLGLAGAGGEQYF
>TRBV6-5|TRBJ1-1|NA|NA
TGTGCCAGCAGCCCGATCAGGGGATACACTGAAGCTTTCTTT
CASSPIRGYTEAFF
>TRBV14|TRBJ1-1|NA|NA
TGTGCCAGCAGGGACAATCGGAACACTGAAGCTTTCTTT
CASRDNRNTEAFF
>TRBV6-5|TRBJ2-2|few|TRBD2
TGTGCCAGCAGTTATCGCGGGGGCACCGGGGAGCTGTTTTTT
CASSYRGGTGELFF
>TRBV10-3|TRBJ2-1|NA|NA
TGTGCCATCAGCGGTGGAGAGACCGCACACAATGAGCAGTTCTTC
CAISGGETAHNEQFF
>TRBV9|TRBJ2-7|NA|NA
TGTGCCAGCAGCGTACTGCCAGGCGCCTACGAGCAGTACTTC
CASSVLPGAYEQYF
>TRBV5-1|TRBJ1-3|once|TRBD1
TGCGCCAGCAGCGGGGGGACAGGGACTGGAAACACCATATATTTT
CASSGGTGTGNTIYF
>TRBV5-4|TRBJ2-1|few|NA
TGTGCCACGTGGGGGGTTGGGAAAGAGCAGTTCTTC
CATWGVGKEQFF
>TRBV5-4|TRBJ2-1|NA|TRBD1
TGTGCCAGCAGCTTGGCGGGACAGGGAGGAAGTGAGCAGTTCTTC
CASSLAGQGGSEQFF
>TRBV27|TRBJ2-1|NA|NA
TGTGCCAGCAGTCAAGAAGCGGTATTCCACAATGAGCAGTTCTTC
CASSQEAVFHNEQFF
>TRBV9|TRBJ2-5|NA|TRBD1
TGTGCCAGCAGCCCACTTGGGACAGCGACCCAAGAGACCCAGTACTTC
CASSPLGTATQETQYF
>TRBV30|TRBJ1-5|NA|NA
TGTGCCTGGAGTCCGGACAGTCTTTATCAGCCCCAGCATTTT
CAWSPDSLYQPQHF
>TRBV18|TRBJ1-5|NA|NA
TGTGCCAGCTCACCAATAGGACAGATCCAGCCCCAGCATTTT
CASSPIGQIQPQHF
>TRBV7-9|TRBJ1-2|NA|NA
TGTGCCAGCAGCTTAGATACAGGGAATGGCTACACCTTC
CASSLDTGNGYTF
>TRBV11-3|TRBJ1-1|few|TRBD1
TGTGCCAGCAGCTTAGACGACAGGGGGCGGTTTTTCACCATGAACACTGAAGCTTTCTTT
CASSLDDRGRFFTMNTEAFF
>TRBV11-2|TRBJ2-2|NA|NA
TGTGCCAGCACCTCAAGGGGGGGCCTGGGCACCGGGGAGCTGTTTTTT
CASTSRGGLGTGELFF
>TRBV19|TRBJ2-5|once|TRBD2
TGTGCCAGTAGTATCGGGGTAGCGGGAGCTGAGACCCAGTACTTC
CASSIGVAGAETQYF
>TRBV19|TRBJ1-2|NA|TRBD1
TGTGCCAGTAGTATGACAGGGAGCTATGGCTACACCTTC
CASSMTGSYGYTF
>TRBV5-1|TRBJ2-1|NA|TRBD2
TGCGCCAGCAGCACGGGACTAGCGGGGGGTACTAACAATGAGCAGTTCTTC
CASSTGLAGGTNNEQFF
>TRBV28|TRBJ1-2|NA|NA
TGTGCCAGCAGCCTAAGAGGGACAAATAACTATGGCTACACCTTC
CASSLRGTNNYGYTF
>TRBV5-1|TRBJ2-1|NA|TRBD2
TGCGCCAGCAGCAGCGAAGCGGGGGAGTTTTACAATGAGCAGTTCTTC
CASSSEAGEFYNEQFF
>TRBV29-1|TRBJ2-5|NA|TRBD1
TGCAGCGCTGGACAGGGTCTGGAGACCCAGTACTTC
CSAGQGLETQYF
>TRBV5-1|TRBJ2-7|NA|TRBD2
TGCGCCAGCAGCTTGGCTACGTCGAGGCGGGGGGCCTACGAGCAGTACTTC
CASSLATSRRGAYEQYF
>TRBV7-2|TRBJ2-7|NA|NA
TGTGCCAGCAGCTTAGGTGTGGCAGGGCCCTACGAGCAGTACTTC
CASSLGVAGPYEQYF
>TRBV27|TRBJ1-5|NA|NA
TGTGCCAGCAGTTTCGGGGTAGCGGGCCCCCAGCATTTT
CASSFGVAGPQHF
>TRBV10-1|TRBJ2-5|NA|TRBD2
TGCGCCAGCAGTGAGTCGGCTAGCGGAGGTCAAGAGACCCAGTACTTC
CASSESASGGQETQYF
>TRBV6-5|TRBJ2-1|NA|TRBD1
TGTGCCAGCAGCTATACAGGGGATCCATCGAATGAGCAGTTCTTC
CASSYTGDPSNEQFF
>TRBV18|TRBJ1-3|NA|NA
TGTGCCAGCTCACCACCTGGACAGGGAAACACCATATATTTT
CASSPPGQGNTIYF
>TRBV7-3|TRBJ2-3|once|TRBD2
TGTGCCAGCAGCCGACTAGCGAGTAGCACAGATACGCAGTATTTT
CASSRLASSTDTQYF
>TRBV9|TRBJ2-1|NA|NA
TGTGCCAGCACGGGGAGCTCCTACAATGAGCAGTTCTTC
CASTGSSYNEQFF
>TRBV11-1|TRBJ1-6|NA|TRBD1
TGTGCCAGCAGCCCCCGACAGGGCCAAGGATCACCCCTCCACTTT
CASSPRQGQGSPLHF
>TRBV5-1|TRBJ2-3|NA|TRBD2
TGCGCCAGCAGCGTCGGGGGGGCTAGCACAGATACGCAGTATTTT
CASSVGGASTDTQYF
>TRBV2|TRBJ1-2|NA|NA
TGTGCCAGCAGCCCGCCGGTTACCTATGGCTACACCTTC
CASSPPVTYGYTF
>TRBV19|TRBJ1-2|NA|NA
TGTGCCAGTACTGGGGGCAAATCTAACTATGGCTACACCTTC
CASTGGKSNYGYTF
>TRBV30|TRBJ2-7|NA|TRBD1
TGTGCCTGGAGCATAAGGACAGGGGCAATTTCCTACGAGCAGTACTTC
CAWSIRTGAISYEQYF
>TRBV6-5|TRBJ1-1|NA|NA
TGTGCCAGTTACGATGGAAGGGGCGTGAACACTGAAGCTTTCTTT
CASYDGRGVNTEAFF
>TRBV25-1|TRBJ1-3|NA|NA
TGTGCCAGCAGCCTGGGGGCACCTGGAAACACCATATATTTT
CASSLGAPGNTIYF
>TRBV5-1|TRBJ2-3|NA|NA
TGCGCCAGCAGCGGAGGATCTGACGTCTCTAGCACAGATACGCAGTATTTT
CASSGGSDVSSTDTQYF
>TRBV5-6|TRBJ1-1|NA|TRBD1
TGTGCCAGCAGCAGGTGGGACAGGGAGGTGACTGAAGCTTTCTTT
CASSRWDREVTEAFF
>TRBV12-5|TRBJ1-1|NA|NA
TGTGCTAGTGGTTTGGGGGGCTTGAACACTGAAGCTTTCTTT
CASGLGGLNTEAFF
>TRBV25-1|TRBJ1-4|NA|NA
TGTGCCAGCACCCTGGGGGGGATGGGTGAAAAACTGTTTTTT
CASTLGGMGEKLFF
>TRBV7-8|TRBJ2-5|NA|NA
TGTGCCAGCAGCCCGGGGAGTTGGCAAGAGACCCAGTACTTC
CASSPGSWQETQYF
>TRBV28|TRBJ1-3|NA|NA
TGTGCCAGCAGACTCGGACAGAGAAACACCATATATTTT
CASRLGQRNTIYF
>TRBV19|TRBJ1-2|NA|NA
TGTGCCAGTAGTATGTTGCGGGGTCATGGCTACACCTTC
CASSMLRGHGYTF
>TRBV5-1|TRBJ2-1|NA|TRBD2
TGCGCCAGCAGCTTGGGGACTAGCCTTAACTACAATGAGCAGTTCTTC
CASSLGTSLNYNEQFF
>TRBV2|TRBJ1-4|NA|TRBD1
TGTGCCAGGGACCGACTAGGACAGGAAAGAGAAAAACTGTTTTTT
CARDRLGQEREKLFF
>TRBV6-6|TRBJ1-1|NA|NA
TGTGCCAGCAGGCCGACGACAAGGAACACTGAAGCTTTCTTT
CASRPTTRNTEAFF
>TRBV7-9|TRBJ1-6|NA|NA
TGTGCCAGCAGCTTCACAGGGATAGGGAATTCACCCCTCCACTTT
CASSFTGIGNSPLHF
>TRBV12-3/TRBV12-4|TRBJ1-2|few|NA
TGTGCCAGCAGCGCGTTCTATGGCTACACCTTC
CASSAFYGYTF